The present T cell receptor (beta chain) was sequenced within a study of technical replicates of blood from several donors. Measured with immunoSEQ multiplex PCR; TCRdb has only the in-frame clones, and not every one. The data show 60,000 to 85,000 clones, with over 75% seen just once and about 0.4% held by the top ten. The sequenced material came from T cells isolated from PBMCs. This sequence originates from a human donor in good health.

CDR3: CASSYRLQGQPQHF. The DNA for the CDR3 is TGTGCCAGCAGTTACCGACTTCAGGGCCAGCCCCAGCATTTT. The rearrangement links TRBV6-5 to TRBJ1-5, with D possibly being TRBD1 (5 bases). V lost 2 bases to trimming and J lost 7 bases, with 12 bases between them. Germline loops: CDR1 MNHEY, CDR2 SVGAGI. The CDR3 contains 14 residues.